These 6 T cell receptor beta chains were all obtained from the same sample, sequenced in a study of cytomegalovirus exposure and HLA in healthy donors. This PCR relied on a set of 60 Vbeta primers and 13 Jbeta primers. Profiled with immunoSEQ multiplex PCR; TCRdb holds only in-frame clones, not every one. The data contain about 130,000 clones, about 71% of them singletons. The sequencing input was PBMCs. These receptors were taken from a woman aged 60-75 years in good health and CMV-seropositive.

This rearrangement joins TRBV28 to TRBJ2-7; D is unresolved. The CDR3 is 13 residues long. The V end was cut by 4 bases, the J end by 4 bases, with 11 bases between. Germline CDR1 and CDR2: MDHEN and SYDVKM. Written as DNA, the CDR3 is TGTGCCAGCAGTTCGACGACTCTATACGAGCAGTACTTC. Translated, it gives CASSSTTLYEQYF.

This sequence joins TRBV19 and TRBJ1-2; D may be TRBD1 (5 bases). Trimming stripped 8 bases from V and 11 bases from J, with 27 bases between. Germline V gene sequence: CDR1 LNHDA, CDR2 SQIVND (reference sequence). The CDR3 extends over 15 amino acids. CDR3: CASRPPPGREISYTF. CDR3 coding DNA: TGTGCCAGTCGGCCCCCCCCAGGGAGGGAGATAAGTTACACCTTC.

V and J are TRBV7-9 and TRBJ1-1; 7 bases line up with TRBD1. V gave up 2 bases and J gave up 5 bases; unmatched junction bases: 5. CDR1 SEHNR and CDR2 FQNEAQ come from the germline V gene (reference sequence). This CDR3 region has 14 residues. CDR3 coding DNA: TGTGCCAGCAGCTTAAGACAGGGTGCGACTGAAGCTTTCTTT. Translation: CASSLRQGATEAFF.

The rearrangement uses TRBV5-8 and TRBJ1-2, with a tentative D call TRBD1 (5 bases). Trimming took 1 base from V and 3 from J, leaving 7 bases between them. The CDR3 totals 13 residues. Germline CDR1 SGHTS, CDR2 YDEGEE. CDR3 region: CASSLTGYYGYTF. CDR3 bases: TGTGCCAGCAGCTTGACAGGCTACTATGGCTACACCTTC.

The gene calls are TRBV5-1 and TRBJ2-7; 10 bases map to TRBD1. Unmatched junction bases numbered 4, after V lost 4 bases and J lost 3 bases. The CDR3 length is 14 residues. CDR1 is SGHRS and CDR2 is YFSETQ in the germline V gene. CDR3 amino acids: CASSPTGGDYEQYF. The CDR3 DNA follows: TGCGCCAGCAGCCCGACAGGGGGCGACTACGAGCAGTACTTC.

This sequence joins TRBV5-4 and TRBJ2-3, with 8 bases fitting TRBD2. V lost 4 bases, J lost 6 bases, and 16 bases stayed unmatched. Germline-derived CDR1 and CDR2 are SGHNT and YYREEE (reference sequence). The CDR3 length is 17 residues. CDR3 in amino acids: CASSPGGSGDLVDTQYF. DNA for the CDR3: TGTGCCAGCAGCCCGGGGGGTAGCGGGGACTTGGTGGATACGCAGTATTTT.